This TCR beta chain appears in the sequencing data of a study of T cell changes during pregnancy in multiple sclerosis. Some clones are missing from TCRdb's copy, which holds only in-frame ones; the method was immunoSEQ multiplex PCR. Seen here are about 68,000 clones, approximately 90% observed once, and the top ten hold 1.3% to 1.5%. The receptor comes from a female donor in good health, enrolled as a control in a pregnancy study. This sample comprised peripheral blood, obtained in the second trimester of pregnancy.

CDR3 loop: CASSQGYASDYEQYF. The CDR3 DNA reads as TGCGCCAGCAGCCAAGGATATGCTAGCGACTACGAGCAGTACTTC. The chain uses TRBV4-3 and TRBJ2-7, with a tentative D call TRBD2 (6 bases). This CDR3 is 15 amino acids long. Trimming pared 1 base from V and 3 bases from J, leaving 13 bases between. Looked up from germline, CDR1 is LGHNA and CDR2 is YSLEER.